One and the same sample provided the 30 T cell receptor beta chains below, sequenced in a study of blood T cell repertoires in COVID-19. TCRdb keeps only in-frame clones here, not all; method: immunoSEQ multiplex PCR. The sample lists about 370,000 clones; roughly 90% were seen once. Sequencing input: peripheral blood. These receptor sequences come from a woman in her 30s with COVID-19, enrolled during active disease.

The chain carries TRBV7-8 and TRBJ2-3, with 8 positions matching TRBD2. With V trimmed by 4 bases and J by 2 bases, 8 bases remained unmatched. From germline, CDR1 is SGHVS and CDR2 FQNEAQ. This CDR3 spans 16 amino acids. CDR3 coding DNA: TGTGCCAGCAGCTCTATTAGCGGGGCCTTCACAGATACGCAGTATTTT. Translated: CASSSISGAFTDTQYF.

The chain has TRBV5-5 and TRBJ2-4; 9 bases map to TRBD2. The trim removed 2 bases at V and 8 bases at J, leaving 5 bases unmatched. The CDR3 is made up of 14 amino acids. Germline V gene data show CDR1 as SGHKS and CDR2 as YYEKEE (reference sequence). The CDR3: CASSLGGGEDIQYF. CDR3 nucleotide sequence: TGTGCCAGCAGCTTAGGCGGGGGGGAGGACATTCAGTACTTC.

The V gene is TRBV10-3, the J gene TRBJ2-7, with no clear D. The germline V and J ends were trimmed by 7 bases and 3 bases, with 13 bases remaining between them. Germline loops: CDR1 ENHRY, CDR2 SYGVKD. The CDR3 runs to 13 residues. The CDR3 reads CAIKKQDDYEQYF. In DNA, the CDR3 is TGTGCCATCAAGAAGCAGGATGACTACGAGCAGTACTTC.

The V gene is TRBV5-5, the J gene TRBJ1-6, with 8 nucleotides matching TRBD1. The V gene's germline CDR1 is SGHKS and CDR2 YYEKEE (reference sequence). The V gene end was trimmed by 4 bases and the J gene end by 10 bases; junction bases not matched to a gene: 10. The CDR3 contains 15 residues. As DNA, the CDR3 is TGTGCCAGCAGCAGTATCAGGGGGCTAGGGTCACCCCTCCACTTT. It yields the protein CASSSIRGLGSPLHF.

V gene TRBV19 combines with J gene TRBJ2-7; no definite D call. The V and J ends lost 9 bases and 3 bases respectively, with 9 bases between them. The CDR3 loop spans 11 amino acids. From germline, CDR1 is LNHDA and CDR2 SQIVND (reference sequence). The CDR3 loop reads CARDDNYEQYV. The CDR3 nucleotides read TGTGCCAGGGATGACAACTACGAGCAGTACGTC.

The V and J genes are TRBV7-6 and TRBJ2-1; TRBD2 aligns across 8 bases. The V segment lost 5 bases and the J segment 8 bases; nucleotides outside the gene matches: 14. Germline V gene data show CDR1 as SGHVS and CDR2 as FNYEAQ. The CDR3 runs 16 residues. The CDR3 DNA reads TGTGCCAGCAGCGAAGAAACGGGACTAGTATTCGATGAGCAGTTCTTC. Protein product: CASSEETGLVFDEQFF.

The J gene is TRBJ2-2, the V gene TRBV4-2; TRBD2 might be the D (5 bases). CDR3 length: 16 amino acids. Trimming stripped 0 bases from V and 4 bases from J, with 12 bases between. The V gene's germline CDR1 is LGHNA and CDR2 YNFKEQ. The CDR3 spells CASSQDDLRGTGELFF. The CDR3, as DNA: TGTGCCAGCAGCCAAGACGACCTCCGGGGCACCGGGGAGCTGTTTTTT.

The rearrangement joins TRBV2 to TRBJ1-2, with TRBD1 as a possible D gene (5 bases). Germline assignment: CDR1 SNHLY and CDR2 FYNNEI. The CDR3 covers 19 residues. V dropped 3 bases and J dropped 4 bases, with 27 bases sitting between them. The CDR3 bases are TGTGCCAGCAGTGAGAGTGGCCCCTTCGTATCCAGGGTAGGCTATGGCTACACCTTC. Translated: CASSESGPFVSRVGYGYTF.

The chain recombines TRBV7-2 with TRBJ2-7; a weak D match, TRBD1 (6 bases). V lost 2 bases and J 3 bases, leaving 14 bases between the germline ends. The CDR3 has 15 amino acids. Per germline, CDR1 SGHTA and CDR2 FQGNSA. CDR3 sequence (DNA): TGTGCCAGCAGCTTACTCCTGACAGGCCGCTACGAGCAGTACTTC. This encodes CASSLLLTGRYEQYF.

The chain employs TRBV6-2 or TRBV6-3 and TRBJ2-1; 8 nucleotides agree with TRBD2. Germline CDR1 is MNHEY and CDR2 is SVGEGT. The CDR3 totals 16 residues. Trimming took 6 bases from V and 9 from J; bases not matched to a gene: 16. CDR3 bases: TGTGCCAGCAGCCCTATCCCCAGCGGGGGTCGTGGTGAGCAGTTCTTC. It translates to CASSPIPSGGRGEQFF.

The J gene is TRBJ2-3, the V gene TRBV5-1, with TRBD2 matching over 10 bases. CDR1 and CDR2 from the germline V gene are SGHRS and YFSETQ. The CDR3 runs to 15 residues. V was clipped by 0 bases and J by 4 bases; unmatched bases: 2. CDR3 in amino acids: CASSLAGLASDTQYF. As DNA, the CDR3 is TGCGCCAGCAGCTTGGCGGGACTAGCGTCAGATACGCAGTATTTT.

V usage is TRBV6-1 and J usage is TRBJ2-3; possibly TRBD2 for D (6 bases). Germline V gene sequence: CDR1 MNHNS, CDR2 SASEGT. The CDR3 has 14 residues. V was cut by 2 bases and J by 8 bases, with 14 bases left in between. CDR3 amino acids: CASSEWTTLGTQYF. In DNA form, the CDR3 reads TGTGCCAGCAGTGAATGGACTACCCTCGGTACGCAGTATTTT.

The chain combines TRBV19 with TRBJ1-1, with a weak D call TRBD1 (6 bases). CDR3 size: 13 residues. Germline V CDR1 and CDR2: LNHDA, SQIVND (reference sequence). V was shortened by 7 bases and J by 5 bases, with 14 bases between the two germline ends. CDR3 coding DNA: TGTGCCAGTATTACTGCAGGGGAGACTGAAGCTTTCTTT. Translating gives CASITAGETEAFF.

The genes are TRBV7-2 and TRBJ1-2; weak D call: TRBD1 (5 bases). This CDR3 is 15 amino acids long. Trimming took 2 bases from V and 6 from J, leaving 16 bases between them. Per germline, CDR1 SGHTA and CDR2 FQGNSA. CDR3 in amino acids: CASSLNSGLGDGYTF. CDR3 in DNA: TGTGCCAGCAGCTTAAATTCAGGGTTAGGGGATGGCTACACCTTC. Based on the CDR3 plus reference TRBV7-2 and TRBJ1-2, the full variable domain is GAGVSQSPSNKVTEKGKDVELRCDPISGHTALYWYRQSLGQGLEFLIYFQGNSAPDKSGLPSDRFSAERTGGSVSTLTIQRTQQEDSAVYLCASSLNSGLGDGYTFGSGTRLTVV.

This clone was counted only a few times. The V call is TRBV11-2, the J call TRBJ2-1, with 10 bases lining up with TRBD2. V lost 2 bases, J lost 8 bases, and 9 bases stayed unmatched. The CDR3 runs 16 residues. Germline loops: CDR1 SGHAT, CDR2 FQNNGV. Written as DNA, the CDR3 is TGTGCCAGCAGCTTAAGTAGCGGGGGGTTTATCGATGAGCAGTTCTTC. Its translation is CASSLSSGGFIDEQFF.

In its sample, this clone was seen once. The genes are TRBV6-2 or TRBV6-3 and TRBJ2-3, with 14 bases identical to TRBD2. Germline trimming cut 1 base from V and 5 bases from J; bases unmatched to any gene: 8. Germline lookup yields CDR1 MNHEY and CDR2 SVGEGT. CDR3 length equals 18 residues. The CDR3 bases are TGTGCCAGCAGTTACTGGAAGACTAGCGGGGGGGCCGAAGATACGCAGTATTTT. The encoded protein is CASSYWKTSGGAEDTQYF.

The V gene is TRBV29-1, the J gene TRBJ2-1; TRBD1 agrees at 9 bases. CDR1 SQVTM and CDR2 ANQGSEA come from the germline V gene. There are 14 residues in the CDR3. Trimming removed 7 bases from V and 7 bases from J; junction bases left unmatched: 11. CDR3 amino acids: CSGAGTGSSNEQFF. In nucleotides, the CDR3 is TGCAGCGGGGCCGGGACAGGGTCCTCGAATGAGCAGTTCTTC.

The chain recombines TRBV18 with TRBJ1-4, with a weak D call TRBD1 (5 bases). CDR3 length: 14 residues. Trimming removed 1 base from V and 5 bases from J, with 8 bases in between. Germline CDR1 is KGHSH and CDR2 is LQKENI. The CDR3 is CASSPRSGNEKLFF. CDR3 DNA sequence: TGTGCCAGCTCACCACGGTCAGGGAATGAAAAACTGTTTTTT.

V is TRBV18 and J is TRBJ1-2; D is unresolved. Germline-derived CDR1 and CDR2 are KGHSH and LQKENI. V lost 0 bases and J 0 bases, leaving 11 bases between the germline ends. The CDR3 has 16 amino acids. In DNA form, the CDR3 reads TGTGCCAGCTCACCACCCCGCGGATCCACTAACTATGGCTACACCTTC. It translates to CASSPPRGSTNYGYTF.

The V call is TRBV27, the J call TRBJ2-5; the match to TRBD1 covers 7 bases. The germline CDR1 and CDR2 sequences are MNHEY and SMNVEV (reference sequence). J lost 9 bases, V lost 5 bases, and 15 bases had no gene match. The CDR3 is 15 amino acids. DNA for the CDR3: TGTGCCAGCAGTAGCGACAGGGACGGAGGCAGGGCCCAGTACTTC. This sequence encodes CASSSDRDGGRAQYF.

The CDR3 protein is CASSLVQGNTEAFF. CDR3 nucleotides: TGTGCCAGCAGCTTAGTTCAGGGGAACACTGAAGCTTTCTTT. V is TRBV7-8 and J is TRBJ1-1; weak D call: TRBD1 (5 bases). CDR1 and CDR2 (germline): SGHVS, FQNEAQ. The CDR3 runs 14 residues. V was shortened by 1 base and J by 1 base, with 7 bases between the two germline ends.

V gene TRBV10-1 combines with J gene TRBJ2-7; D gene uncertain. The CDR3 is 12 residues long. The ends were cut back, 3 bases at V and 4 bases at J, with 7 bases in the middle. Germline lookup yields CDR1 WNHNN and CDR2 SYGVQD (reference sequence). CDR3 sequence reads: CASSDNGYEQYF. DNA for the CDR3: TGCGCCAGCAGTGACAACGGTTACGAGCAGTACTTC.

This sequence joins TRBV9 and TRBJ1-2, with 7 bases that match TRBD1. The CDR3 runs to 14 residues. After removal of 1 base from V and 2 bases from J, the junction contained 2 bases not matched to a gene. CDR1 is SGDLS and CDR2 is YYNGEE in the germline V gene. The DNA of the CDR3 is TGTGCCAGCAGCGTATCGACAGGGAACTATGGCTACACCTTC. Amino acids: CASSVSTGNYGYTF. The entire variable domain, with the rest obtained from reference TRBV9 and TRBJ1-2, is as follows: DSGVTQTPKHLITATGQRVTLRCSPRSGDLSVYWYQQSLDQGLQFLIQYYNGEERAKGNILERFSAQQFPDLHSELNLSSLELGDSALYFCASSVSTGNYGYTFGSGTRLTVV.

This chain uses TRBV28 with TRBJ2-1, with TRBD1 matching over 9 bases. The CDR3 sequence is 15 residues long. The germline gives CDR1 MDHEN, CDR2 SYDVKM. V was pared by 2 bases and J by 8 bases, with 7 bases of the junction left unmatched. DNA of the CDR3: TGTGCCAGCAGTTTAGGAGACAGGGGGACCTATGAGCAGTTCTTC. This sequence encodes CASSLGDRGTYEQFF.

This clone was picked up a small number of times. The V gene is TRBV2, the J gene TRBJ2-1, with D possibly being TRBD2 (5 bases). CDR1 is SNHLY and CDR2 is FYNNEI in the germline V gene. The CDR3 loop spans 14 amino acids. The V gene lost 3 bases and the J gene lost 4 bases, with 10 bases spanning the gap. CDR3 sequence reads: CASSDEDLYNEQFF. In DNA form, the CDR3 reads TGTGCCAGCAGTGATGAGGACTTATACAATGAGCAGTTCTTC.

V usage is TRBV27 and J usage is TRBJ2-3; TRBD2 aligns across 9 bases. This CDR3 comprises 11 residues. Trimming took 3 bases from V and 12 from J; bases not matched to a gene: 1. Germline V gene data show CDR1 as MNHEY and CDR2 as SMNVEV (reference sequence). CDR3 residues: CASSLGLAQYF. In DNA, the CDR3 is TGTGCCAGCAGTTTGGGACTAGCCCAGTATTTT.

A single count supports this clone. The chain is built from TRBV28 and TRBJ1-5; D not resolved. The length of the CDR3 is 16 residues. The V end was cut by 3 bases, the J end by 0 bases, with 12 bases between. Looked up from germline, CDR1 is MDHEN and CDR2 is SYDVKM. The CDR3 spells CASSFPTQDSNQPQHF. Written as DNA, the CDR3 is TGTGCCAGCAGTTTCCCGACCCAGGATAGCAATCAGCCCCAGCATTTT.

CDR3 nucleotide sequence: TGTGCCAGCAGCTTAGCGCGGACAGGCCAACGGCAGCCCCAGCATTTT. Translation: CASSLARTGQRQPQHF. The chain combines TRBV7-8 with TRBJ1-5, with 7 bases lining up with TRBD1. The CDR3 contains 16 residues. Trimming cost V 0 bases and J 7 bases; bases outside gene matches: 9. CDR1 and CDR2 from the germline V gene are SGHVS and FQNEAQ.

CDR3 amino acids: CASSVGQAVTYEQYF. The CDR3 bases are TGTGCCAGCAGTGTTGGACAGGCCGTTACCTACGAGCAGTACTTC. The genes are TRBV2 and TRBJ2-7, with 7 bases lining up with TRBD1. This CDR3 has 15 amino acids. In germline, CDR1 is SNHLY, CDR2 FYNNEI. The ends lost 4 bases at V and 2 bases at J; junction bases unmatched: 8.

The chain joins TRBV7-2 to TRBJ1-5, with 10 bases aligning to TRBD1. This CDR3 is 13 amino acids long. Germline assignment: CDR1 SGHTA and CDR2 FQGNSA. V was pared by 3 bases and J by 12 bases, with 5 bases of the junction left unmatched. The CDR3 region is CASSFGTGDVQHF. The CDR3 bases are TGTGCCAGCAGCTTCGGGACAGGGGACGTCCAGCATTTT. The variable domain in full, completed from reference TRBV7-2 and TRBJ1-5, reads GAGVSQSPSNKVTEKGKDVELRCDPISGHTALYWYRQSLGQGLEFLIYFQGNSAPDKSGLPSDRFSAERTGGSVSTLTIQRTQQEDSAVYLCASSFGTGDVQHFGDGTRLSIL.